This T cell receptor (beta chain) derives from a study of cytomegalovirus exposure and HLA in healthy donors. Whole-study context: For the approximately 400 genotyped donors, roughly 80% fell within the Caucasian-associated ancestry cluster.

As concerns this clone: Its antigen is undetermined.

The germline V gene encodes CDR1 LNHNV and CDR2 YYDKDF (reference sequence). The CDR3 spans 20 residues. V dropped 8 bases and J dropped 3; count of bases not matched to a gene: 18. Overall study findings and caveats: Of the V segments, some could not be distinguished, including TRBV6-2 and TRBV6-3, and were excluded. Analysis was carried out at a later point, and it linked a missense DCLRE1C variant to TCR beta V- and J-gene trimming.

PCR involved 60 Vbeta and 13 Jbeta primers. TCRdb's table, derived via immunoSEQ multiplex PCR, lists solely in-frame clones and lacks some. The sample holds roughly 200,000 clones, roughly 70% seen once. The V call is TRBV15, the J call TRBJ2-2; 13 positions match TRBD2. The specimen was PBMCs. This receptor was identified in a male donor in good health and CMV-seronegative. In DNA form, the CDR3 reads TGTGCCACCTACAAAGGGCAACAACTAGCGGGAGGGCCTCACACCGGGGAGCTGTTTTTT. Residues: CATYKGQQLAGGPHTGELFF.